The rows below give T cell receptor beta chains drawn from one sample of a study of CD8 T cell repertoires and HIV-1 epitope variants. Which antigens these TCRs recognize remains unknown. Some clones are missing from TCRdb's copy, which holds only in-frame ones; the method was immunoSEQ multiplex PCR. This sample has just over 4,000 clones, with more than 60% found just once. Material for sequencing was cultured CD8+ T cells derived from PBMCs. Receptor source: a male donor with HIV. CDR3s include the opening cysteine and the closing phenylalanine or tryptophan. Each record gives: CDR3 protein, CDR3 DNA, clone size, J gene, V gene, D gene. A D gene is named only where the DNA matches it firmly. A clone size is listed for some rows: how often the clone was seen (once, few, many), or a class if it is expanded.

CDR3aa: CASSVGQGGYEQYF
CDR3nt: TGCGCCAGCAGCGTCGGACAGGGCGGGTACGAGCAGTACTTC
abundance: few
j_gene: TRBJ2-7
v_gene: TRBV4-1
d_gene: TRBD1

CDR3aa: CAQQVYGANTGELFF
CDR3nt: TGTGCTCAGCAGGTATACGGGGCGAACACCGGGGAGCTGTTTTTT
abundance: few
j_gene: TRBJ2-2
v_gene: TRBV28
d_gene: NA

CDR3aa: CASSFGANYGYTF
CDR3nt: TGTGCCAGCAGCTTCGGGGCAAACTATGGCTACACCTTC
abundance: NA
j_gene: TRBJ1-2
v_gene: TRBV11-2
d_gene: NA

CDR3aa: CASSFGLALDEQFF
CDR3nt: TGTGCCAGCAGTTTCGGACTAGCTTTAGATGAGCAGTTCTTC
abundance: NA
j_gene: TRBJ2-1
v_gene: TRBV27
d_gene: TRBD2

CDR3aa: CASSLTGTDTQYF
CDR3nt: TGTGCCAGCAGCTTGACAGGCACAGATACGCAGTATTTT
abundance: NA
j_gene: TRBJ2-3
v_gene: TRBV5-6
d_gene: NA

CDR3aa: CASALGTPQHF
CDR3nt: TGTGCCAGCGCGTTGGGGACCCCCCAGCATTTT
abundance: NA
j_gene: TRBJ1-5
v_gene: TRBV28
d_gene: NA

CDR3aa: CAISDPGQGAGETQYF
CDR3nt: TGTGCCATCAGTGACCCCGGACAGGGGGCCGGGGAGACCCAGTACTTC
abundance: NA
j_gene: TRBJ2-5
v_gene: TRBV10-3
d_gene: TRBD1

CDR3aa: CASSFQSSYEQYF
CDR3nt: TGTGCCAGCAGCTTCCAGAGCTCCTACGAGCAGTACTTC
abundance: NA
j_gene: TRBJ2-7
v_gene: TRBV5-5
d_gene: NA

CDR3aa: CASAFRGLGRANEKLFF
CDR3nt: TGTGCCAGCGCCTTTAGAGGGTTGGGACGGGCTAATGAAAAACTGTTTTTT
abundance: once
j_gene: TRBJ1-4
v_gene: TRBV27
d_gene: NA

CDR3aa: CASSSGTGDNDEQYF
CDR3nt: TGTGCTAGCAGCTCCGGGACAGGGGATAACGACGAGCAGTACTTC
abundance: NA
j_gene: TRBJ2-7
v_gene: TRBV7-7
d_gene: TRBD1

CDR3aa: CASSFALSYEQYF
CDR3nt: TGTGCCAGCAGTTTCGCCCTCTCCTACGAGCAGTACTTC
abundance: NA
j_gene: TRBJ2-7
v_gene: TRBV28
d_gene: NA

CDR3aa: CASSLQDRRYEQYF
CDR3nt: TGTGCCAGCAGTTTACAGGACAGGAGGTACGAGCAGTACTTC
abundance: NA
j_gene: TRBJ2-7
v_gene: TRBV27
d_gene: TRBD1

CDR3aa: CASSATAGQAYEQYF
CDR3nt: TGTGCCAGCAGCGCGACCGCGGGTCAGGCCTACGAGCAGTACTTC
abundance: NA
j_gene: TRBJ2-7
v_gene: TRBV9
d_gene: NA

CDR3aa: CASSLAGGTDTQYF
CDR3nt: TGTGCCAGCAGCTTGGCGGGGGGCACAGATACGCAGTATTTT
abundance: NA
j_gene: TRBJ2-3
v_gene: TRBV11-1
d_gene: TRBD2

CDR3aa: CASSLDRGSNQPQHF
CDR3nt: TGTGCCAGCAGCCTGGACAGGGGTAGCAATCAGCCCCAGCATTTT
abundance: NA
j_gene: TRBJ1-5
v_gene: TRBV28
d_gene: TRBD1

CDR3aa: CASSLVTEANYGYTF
CDR3nt: TGTGCCAGCAGTTTAGTCACGGAGGCTAACTATGGCTACACCTTC
abundance: medium-sized
j_gene: TRBJ1-2
v_gene: TRBV28
d_gene: NA

CDR3aa: CASSFGGSSYNEQFF
CDR3nt: TGTGCCAGCAGCTTTGGGGGGAGCTCCTACAATGAGCAGTTCTTC
abundance: NA
j_gene: TRBJ2-1
v_gene: TRBV11-1
d_gene: NA

CDR3aa: CASSYLIFRQGARVGEQYF
CDR3nt: TGTGCCAGCAGCTATCTCATCTTCAGACAGGGGGCTCGTGTAGGCGAGCAGTACTTC
abundance: NA
j_gene: TRBJ2-7
v_gene: TRBV28
d_gene: TRBD1

CDR3aa: CASSLSQGTLSYEQYF
CDR3nt: TGTGCCAGCAGTTTATCCCAGGGTACTCTGAGCTACGAGCAGTACTTC
abundance: NA
j_gene: TRBJ2-7
v_gene: TRBV27
d_gene: NA

CDR3aa: CASSYSSGGDGYTF
CDR3nt: TGTGCCAGCAGTTACTCATCCGGGGGCGATGGCTACACCTTC
abundance: NA
j_gene: TRBJ1-2
v_gene: TRBV6-5
d_gene: NA

CDR3aa: CASSSGTDTQYF
CDR3nt: TGTGCCAGCAGCTCCGGGACAGATACGCAGTATTTT
abundance: few
j_gene: TRBJ2-3
v_gene: TRBV7-9
d_gene: NA

CDR3aa: CASSPRGSNQPQHF
CDR3nt: TGTGCCAGCAGTCCAAGGGGGAGCAATCAGCCCCAGCATTTT
abundance: NA
j_gene: TRBJ1-5
v_gene: TRBV28
d_gene: NA

CDR3aa: CASSQPMGVDTGELFF
CDR3nt: TGTGCCAGCAGCCAGCCGATGGGGGTCGACACCGGGGAGCTGTTTTTT
abundance: NA
j_gene: TRBJ2-2
v_gene: TRBV4-2
d_gene: NA

CDR3aa: CASSQDAGLGTEAFF
CDR3nt: TGCGCCAGCAGCCAAGATGCGGGTTTGGGCACTGAAGCTTTCTTT
abundance: NA
j_gene: TRBJ1-1
v_gene: TRBV4-3
d_gene: NA

CDR3aa: CASSLPRLGTGGYEQYF
CDR3nt: TGTGCCAGCAGTTTACCCCGACTAGGGACAGGGGGTTACGAGCAGTACTTC
abundance: NA
j_gene: TRBJ2-7
v_gene: TRBV28
d_gene: TRBD1

CDR3aa: CAITRGVLNTGELFF
CDR3nt: TGTGCCATTACAAGAGGGGTTCTGAACACCGGGGAGCTGTTTTTT
abundance: once
j_gene: TRBJ2-2
v_gene: TRBV6-1
d_gene: NA

CDR3aa: CASGGWLAADNEQFF
CDR3nt: TGTGCCAGCGGAGGTTGGCTAGCGGCCGACAATGAGCAGTTCTTC
abundance: NA
j_gene: TRBJ2-1
v_gene: TRBV25-1
d_gene: TRBD2

CDR3aa: CAFLGGREDEQYF
CDR3nt: TGTGCCTTCCTCGGGGGGAGAGAGGACGAGCAGTACTTC
abundance: NA
j_gene: TRBJ2-7
v_gene: TRBV30
d_gene: TRBD2

CDR3aa: CASDQGGELFF
CDR3nt: TGTGCCAGCGACCAAGGCGGGGAGCTGTTTTTT
abundance: NA
j_gene: TRBJ2-2
v_gene: TRBV2
d_gene: NA

CDR3aa: CASSRWGGKEKANEQYF
CDR3nt: TGTGCCAGCAGCCGGTGGGGCGGTAAGGAGAAGGCGAACGAGCAGTACTTC
abundance: NA
j_gene: TRBJ2-7
v_gene: TRBV5-6
d_gene: NA

CDR3aa: CASSPPSAGSYEQYF
CDR3nt: TGTGCCAGCTCACCACCTTCAGCAGGGTCCTACGAGCAGTACTTC
abundance: NA
j_gene: TRBJ2-7
v_gene: TRBV18
d_gene: NA

CDR3aa: CAISESMAGQTYNEQFF
CDR3nt: TGTGCCATCAGTGAGTCTATGGCAGGACAGACGTACAATGAGCAGTTCTTC
abundance: once
j_gene: TRBJ2-1
v_gene: TRBV10-3
d_gene: NA

CDR3aa: CASLGQTNTGELFF
CDR3nt: TGTGCCAGCTTAGGACAGACGAACACCGGGGAGCTGTTTTTT
abundance: NA
j_gene: TRBJ2-2
v_gene: TRBV6-1
d_gene: NA

CDR3aa: CASKRTGSYNEQFF
CDR3nt: TGTGCCAGCAAGAGGACAGGTTCCTACAATGAGCAGTTCTTC
abundance: NA
j_gene: TRBJ2-1
v_gene: TRBV27
d_gene: TRBD1

CDR3aa: CASSQGRGDEQFF
CDR3nt: TGTGCCAGCAGCCAAGGCAGGGGCGATGAGCAGTTCTTC
abundance: NA
j_gene: TRBJ2-1
v_gene: TRBV4-2
d_gene: NA

CDR3aa: CASSLGTGQDEQYF
CDR3nt: TGTGCCAGCAGCTTGGGGACAGGGCAGGACGAGCAGTACTTC
abundance: NA
j_gene: TRBJ2-7
v_gene: TRBV5-5
d_gene: TRBD1

CDR3aa: CASSIAAGQTYEQYF
CDR3nt: TGTGCCAGTAGTATTGCGGCAGGGCAGACCTACGAGCAGTACTTC
abundance: NA
j_gene: TRBJ2-7
v_gene: TRBV19
d_gene: NA

CDR3aa: CASSSGGDTGELFF
CDR3nt: TGTGCCAGCAGCTCAGGGGGGGACACCGGGGAGCTGTTTTTT
abundance: few
j_gene: TRBJ2-2
v_gene: TRBV9
d_gene: NA

CDR3aa: CASREKGQRSTDTQYF
CDR3nt: TGTGCCAGCAGAGAAAAAGGCCAGCGGAGCACAGATACGCAGTATTTT
abundance: NA
j_gene: TRBJ2-3
v_gene: TRBV21-1
d_gene: NA

CDR3aa: CASSLAGVGEKLFF
CDR3nt: TGTGCCAGCAGCTTAGCAGGGGTTGGTGAAAAACTGTTTTTT
abundance: NA
j_gene: TRBJ1-4
v_gene: TRBV11-2
d_gene: NA

CDR3aa: CASSLGNQPQHF
CDR3nt: TGTGCCAGCAGCTTAGGCAATCAGCCCCAGCATTTT
abundance: NA
j_gene: TRBJ1-5
v_gene: TRBV7-9
d_gene: NA

CDR3aa: CASSSPSYEQYF
CDR3nt: TGTGCCAGCAGTTCCCCAAGTTACGAGCAGTACTTC
abundance: NA
j_gene: TRBJ2-7
v_gene: TRBV28
d_gene: NA

CDR3aa: CASSSIQNQQFF
CDR3nt: TGTGCCAGCAGCTCTATCCAAAATCAGCAGTTCTTC
abundance: NA
j_gene: TRBJ2-1
v_gene: TRBV5-6
d_gene: NA

CDR3aa: CASSVRGGFNEQFF
CDR3nt: TGTGCCAGCAGCGTGCGGGGGGGATTTAATGAGCAGTTCTTC
abundance: NA
j_gene: TRBJ2-1
v_gene: TRBV9
d_gene: TRBD2

CDR3aa: CASTRGGTEAFF
CDR3nt: TGTGCCAGTACAAGGGGAGGCACTGAAGCTTTCTTT
abundance: few
j_gene: TRBJ1-1
v_gene: TRBV19
d_gene: NA

CDR3aa: CSVGQGSSYEQYF
CDR3nt: TGCAGCGTTGGACAGGGCAGCTCCTACGAGCAGTACTTC
abundance: few
j_gene: TRBJ2-7
v_gene: TRBV29-1
d_gene: TRBD1

CDR3aa: CATSPPVPGQPQHF
CDR3nt: TGTGCCACCTCCCCCCCCGTCCCGGGGCAGCCCCAGCATTTT
abundance: NA
j_gene: TRBJ1-5
v_gene: TRBV15
d_gene: NA

CDR3aa: CASTSQGRENYGYTF
CDR3nt: TGTGCCAGTACCTCACAGGGGAGGGAGAACTATGGCTACACCTTC
abundance: NA
j_gene: TRBJ1-2
v_gene: TRBV19
d_gene: TRBD1

CDR3aa: CASSFEFSNQPQHF
CDR3nt: TGTGCCAGCAGCTTTGAGTTTAGCAATCAGCCCCAGCATTTT
abundance: NA
j_gene: TRBJ1-5
v_gene: TRBV7-2
d_gene: NA

CDR3aa: CSVGVSATNEKLFF
CDR3nt: TGCAGCGTTGGTGTGAGTGCAACTAATGAAAAACTGTTTTTT
abundance: NA
j_gene: TRBJ1-4
v_gene: TRBV29-1
d_gene: NA

CDR3aa: CASSDWAGGSDNEKLFF
CDR3nt: TGTGCCAGCAGTGACTGGGCAGGGGGCAGTGATAATGAAAAACTGTTTTTT
abundance: few
j_gene: TRBJ1-4
v_gene: TRBV2
d_gene: TRBD1